This passage covers 12 T cell receptor beta chains from one sample sequenced in a study of siplizumab effects on memory and regulatory T cells (dated by TCRdb to between 2018 and 2020). Library preparation used the immunoSEQ multiplex PCR assay. Imported from immuneACCESS, the table was reduced by TCRdb to in-frame sequences with V and J called. These copies leave out some clones; in studies compared against another copy, an unresolved V gene accounts for under half, and the cause of the remainder is not known. A total of about 56,000 clones appear in this sample, approximately 97% of them only once. The ten largest clonotypes hold 0.9% to 1.2% of the sample. The sequencing input was naive CD8+ T cells sorted from blood. According to the study, the label for this sample's cell subset or site signals: unstimulated naive T cells. These receptors all stem from a human donor in good health.

The chain combines TRBV5-6 with TRBJ2-1; TRBD2 agrees at 8 bases. In germline, CDR1 is SGHDT, CDR2 YYEEEE. J gave up 1 base and V 2 bases, and 2 bases lay outside the gene matches. CDR3 length equals 15 residues. The CDR3 region has the DNA TGTGCCAGCAGCTTACTAGCGGATTCCTACAATGAGCAGTTCTTC. Residues: CASSLLADSYNEQFF.

The rearrangement links TRBV5-1 to TRBJ2-5; TRBD2 matches at 7 bases. The germline V gene encodes CDR1 SGHRS and CDR2 YFSETQ. This CDR3 has 15 amino acids. The V and J ends lost 2 bases and 2 bases, in that order; junction bases with no gene match: 6. The CDR3, as DNA: TGCGCCAGCAGCTTAGCCGGGAGGAATCAAGAGACCCAGTACTTC. This gives the protein CASSLAGRNQETQYF.

The chain recombines TRBV6-6 with TRBJ1-5, with 7 bases fitting TRBD1. There are 15 residues in the CDR3. Losses at the gene ends were 7 bases for V and 9 bases for J; bases not matched to a gene: 15. In germline, CDR1 is MNHNY, CDR2 SVGAGI (reference sequence). The CDR3 DNA reads TGTGCCAGCACACAAATGGTGACAGGGTTGACGCCCCAGCATTTT. This gives the protein CASTQMVTGLTPQHF.

The CDR3 nucleotides are TGTGCCAGCAGCCTGAGCGGGAGTCGTGAGCAGTTCTTC. The encoded protein is CASSLSGSREQFF. The J gene is TRBJ2-1, the V gene TRBV5-4; 8 bases map to TRBD2. Trimming cost V 4 bases and J 9 bases; bases outside gene matches: 6. This CDR3 has 13 residues. Germline CDR1 reads SGHNT; CDR2 reads YYREEE (reference sequence).

This chain connects TRBV11-3 to TRBJ2-2, with a tentative D call TRBD1 (6 bases). Germline V gene data show CDR1 as SGHNT and CDR2 as YENEEA. V was cut by 1 base and J by 4 bases, with 7 bases left in between. This CDR3 is built from 14 residues. CDR3 in DNA: TGTGCCAGCAGCTTAGGGACAGCCACCGGGGAGCTGTTTTTT. This encodes CASSLGTATGELFF.

The chain recombines TRBV5-6 with TRBJ1-2, with D perhaps matching TRBD1 (6 bases). The ends were cut back, 0 bases at V and 4 bases at J, with 16 bases in the middle. In germline, CDR1 is SGHDT, CDR2 YYEEEE. The CDR3 spans 16 residues. CDR3 in amino acids: CASSLVGAGVSYGYTF. The CDR3 DNA is TGTGCCAGCAGCTTGGTCGGGGCAGGGGTTTCCTATGGCTACACCTTC.

This clone was seen only once. The chain has TRBV28 and TRBJ2-4; 8 nucleotides agree with TRBD1. CDR1 is MDHEN and CDR2 is SYDVKM in the germline V gene. The junction had 9 bases not matched to a gene; V was cut back by 5 bases and J by 3 bases. The CDR3 is 16 amino acids. The CDR3 loop is CASSLYRGFDKNIQYF. CDR3 coding DNA: TGTGCCAGCAGTCTCTACAGGGGGTTTGACAAAAACATTCAGTACTTC.

The J gene is TRBJ2-5, the V gene TRBV5-4; perhaps D is TRBD1 or TRBD2 (5 bases each). The CDR3 has 16 residues. Germline CDR1 is SGHNT and CDR2 is YYREEE (reference sequence). Trimming took 3 bases from V and 1 from J, leaving 16 bases between them. CDR3 amino acids: CASSSERTGAQETQYF. Here the CDR3 DNA reads TGTGCCAGCAGCTCAGAACGTACCGGGGCCCAAGAGACCCAGTACTTC.

The V call is TRBV29-1, the J call TRBJ1-2; D is unresolved. The CDR3 has 13 amino acids. From germline, CDR1 is SQVTM and CDR2 ANQGSEA. The V and J ends lost 7 bases and 3 bases respectively, with 15 bases between them. CDR3 protein: CSAQTGWDYGYTF. The CDR3 DNA sequence: TGCAGCGCCCAAACGGGGTGGGACTATGGCTACACCTTC.

The chain is built from TRBV28 and TRBJ1-2; possibly TRBD1 for D (5 bases). This CDR3 is built from 15 residues. With 2 bases removed from V and 6 bases from J, the gap between germline ends came to 16 bases. Germline CDR1 is MDHEN and CDR2 is SYDVKM. In nucleotides, the CDR3 is TGTGCCAGCAGTTTACCGTTCGAAGGGGCTGATGGCTACACCTTC. Its protein is CASSLPFEGADGYTF.

This sequence joins TRBV7-9 and TRBJ2-1; D unresolved. The CDR3 runs to 14 residues. Trimming left V 7 bases short and J 3 bases short, with 13 bases between. Germline V gives CDR1 SEHNR, CDR2 FQNEAQ (reference sequence). Here the CDR3 DNA reads TGTGCCAGCATCGGCAGGTTTGTCTACAATGAGCAGTTCTTC. Protein product: CASIGRFVYNEQFF.

This clone was observed a single time. This chain joins TRBV9 and TRBJ2-1; no clear D. Germline assignment: CDR1 SGDLS and CDR2 YYNGEE. Trimming left V 0 bases short and J 9 bases short, with 16 bases between. The CDR3 consists of 15 residues. CDR3 sequence: CASSVVGVKDGEQFF. CDR3 sequence (DNA): TGTGCCAGCAGCGTAGTGGGTGTGAAGGATGGTGAGCAGTTCTTC.